The TCR beta chain under discussion was sequenced for a study of blood T cell repertoires in COVID-19. Overall study: Material from acute and convalescent COVID-19 was sourced from the United States, Italy and Spain.

Clinical history reported by participants formed the basis on which cohorts were assigned. In the study's own analysis: The authors estimated nucleated cell counts from reference gene primer amplification. The data were produced by immunoSEQ multiplex PCR, yet TCRdb's version contains in-frame clones alone and is incomplete. The DNA gave D and trimming, while V, J and clone size come from that table. The sample carries 240,000 or so clones, 86% recorded once. Per the germline V gene, CDR1 is MNHNY and CDR2 is SVGAGI (reference sequence). Trimming stripped 7 bases from V and 4 bases from J, with 16 bases between. The CDR3 extends over 14 amino acids.

The TCR comes from a woman between 40 and 50 years old with acute COVID-19. Input material: PBMCs or T cells enriched from blood (not recorded which). The genes are TRBV6-6 and TRBJ1-1; unclear D gene. The CDR3 loop is CASIHSQSSTEAFF. The CDR3, as DNA: TGTGCCAGCATTCACAGCCAGAGCTCCACTGAAGCTTTCTTT.